This TCR beta chain was retrieved from a study of blood T cell repertoires in COVID-19. Background on the study: Samples came from the United States, Italy and Spain, spanning acute and convalescent COVID-19. Sources were T cells, B-cell-depleted T cells, or PBMCs; the material itself was cDNA or gDNA.

In the original processing: Cell counts per sample came from amplifying reference gene primers. Sequencing was performed with immunoSEQ multiplex PCR; in TCRdb, only in-frame clones are kept and a portion is missing. V and J calls and clone size follow that table, whereas D and trimming were derived from the DNA. The sample lists 21,000 or so clones, approximately 92% seen once, with 18% in the top ten. The CDR3 has 14 amino acids. Germline lookup yields CDR1 LNHDA and CDR2 SQIVND (reference sequence). V lost 1 base, J lost 2 bases, and 8 bases lay in between. This clonotype was obtained from a human donor in a cohort sampled during active COVID-19. Sequences were obtained from peripheral blood. V is TRBV19 and J is TRBJ1-2; D gene uncertain. DNA of the CDR3: TGTGCCAGTAGTATAGTACAGACCAACTATGGCTACACCTTC. Protein product: CASSIVQTNYGYTF.